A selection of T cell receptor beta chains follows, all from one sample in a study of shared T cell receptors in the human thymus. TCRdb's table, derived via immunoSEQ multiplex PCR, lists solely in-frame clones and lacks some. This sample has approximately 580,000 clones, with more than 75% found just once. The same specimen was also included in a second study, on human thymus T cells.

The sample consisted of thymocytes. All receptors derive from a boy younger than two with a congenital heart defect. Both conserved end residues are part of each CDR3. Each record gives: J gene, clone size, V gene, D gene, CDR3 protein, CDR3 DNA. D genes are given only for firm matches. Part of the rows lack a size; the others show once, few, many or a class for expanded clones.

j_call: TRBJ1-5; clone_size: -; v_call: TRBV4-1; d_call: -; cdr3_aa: CASSPQGQGTNQPQHF; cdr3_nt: TGCGCCAGCAGCCCACAGGGCCAGGGTACCAATCAGCCCCAGCATTTT
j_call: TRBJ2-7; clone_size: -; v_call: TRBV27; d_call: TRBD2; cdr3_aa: CASSLAGDWGYEQYF; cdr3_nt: TGTGCCAGCTCCCTGGCGGGAGACTGGGGCTACGAGCAGTACTTC
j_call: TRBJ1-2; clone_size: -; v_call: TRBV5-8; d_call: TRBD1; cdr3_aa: CASSRKGQGPRGYGYTF; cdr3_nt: TGTGCCAGCAGCCGGAAAGGACAGGGACCCCGGGGGTATGGCTACACCTTC
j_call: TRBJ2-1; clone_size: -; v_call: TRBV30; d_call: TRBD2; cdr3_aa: CAWSPGLAGVEFF; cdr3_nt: TGTGCCTGGAGTCCGGGACTAGCGGGAGTAGAGTTCTTC
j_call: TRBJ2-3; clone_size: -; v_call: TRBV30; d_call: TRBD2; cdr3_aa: CAWSVGASGPRTDTQYF; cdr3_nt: TGTGCCTGGAGTGTAGGTGCTAGCGGTCCGCGCACAGATACGCAGTATTTT
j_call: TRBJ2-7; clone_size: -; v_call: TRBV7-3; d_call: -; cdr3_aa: CASSSFGQPDLIPYEQYF; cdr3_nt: TGTGCCAGCAGCTCCTTTGGACAGCCAGATCTCATCCCCTACGAGCAGTACTTC
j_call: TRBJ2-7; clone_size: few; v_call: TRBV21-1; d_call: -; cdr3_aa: CARGNRGIHEQYF; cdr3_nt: TGTGCCAGGGGCAACAGGGGAATCCACGAGCAGTACTTC
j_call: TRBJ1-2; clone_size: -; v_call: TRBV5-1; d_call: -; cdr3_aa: CASSALNYGYTF; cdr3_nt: TGCGCCAGCAGCGCGCTTAACTATGGCTACACCTTC
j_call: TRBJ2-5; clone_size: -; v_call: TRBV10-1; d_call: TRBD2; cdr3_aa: CASSEEGLAQGTQYF; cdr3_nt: TGCGCCAGCAGTGAAGAAGGACTAGCGCAGGGGACCCAGTACTTC
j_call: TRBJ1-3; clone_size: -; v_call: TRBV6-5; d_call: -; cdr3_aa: CASSSRWRSGNTIYF; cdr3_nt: TGTGCCAGCAGCTCGAGGTGGCGCTCTGGAAACACCATATATTTT
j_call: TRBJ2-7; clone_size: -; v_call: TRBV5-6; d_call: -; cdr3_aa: CASSLIPSFSGERYF; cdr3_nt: TGTGCCAGCAGCTTAATCCCCAGCTTCTCTGGAGAGCGGTACTTC
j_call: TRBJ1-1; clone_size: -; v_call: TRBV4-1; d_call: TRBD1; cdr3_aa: CASSHQGDRGRAEAFF; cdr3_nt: TGCGCCAGCAGCCACCAGGGGGACAGGGGGCGGGCTGAAGCTTTCTTT
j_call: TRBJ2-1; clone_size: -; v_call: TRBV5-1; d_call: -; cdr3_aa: CASSLFGLEGRNNEQFF; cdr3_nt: TGCGCCAGCAGCTTGTTTGGTCTGGAGGGGAGGAACAATGAGCAGTTCTTC
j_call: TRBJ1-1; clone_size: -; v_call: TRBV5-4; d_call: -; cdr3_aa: CASSPRGGSNTEAFF; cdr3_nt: TGTGCCAGCAGCCCGAGAGGTGGGTCCAACACTGAAGCTTTCTTT
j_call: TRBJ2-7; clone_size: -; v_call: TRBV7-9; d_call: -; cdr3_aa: CASSLPDSTYEQYF; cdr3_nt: TGTGCCAGCAGCCTGCCTGACAGTACCTACGAGCAGTACTTC
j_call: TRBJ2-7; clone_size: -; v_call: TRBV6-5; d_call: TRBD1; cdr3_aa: CASSYGSGGRYEQYF; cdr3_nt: TGTGCCAGCAGTTACGGTTCAGGGGGCAGGTACGAGCAGTACTTC
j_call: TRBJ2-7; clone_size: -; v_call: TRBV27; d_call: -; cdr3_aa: CASSRRPQVPWYEQYF; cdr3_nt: TGTGCCAGCAGTAGAAGACCCCAGGTCCCGTGGTACGAGCAGTACTTC
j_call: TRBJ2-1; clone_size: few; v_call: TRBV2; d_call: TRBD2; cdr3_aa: CASSAPSGSFREQFF; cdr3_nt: TGTGCCAGCAGTGCTCCTAGCGGGAGTTTTCGTGAGCAGTTCTTC
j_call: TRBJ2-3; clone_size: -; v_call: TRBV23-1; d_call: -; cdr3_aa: CASRLGTNCYTDTQYF; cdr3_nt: TGCGCCAGCAGACTCGGTACTAACTGCTACACAGATACGCAGTATTTT
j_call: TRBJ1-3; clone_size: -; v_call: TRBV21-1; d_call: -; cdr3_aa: CASSKGGQGLSGNTIYF; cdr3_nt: TGTGCCAGCAGCAAAGGGGGACAGGGTCTCTCTGGAAACACCATATATTTT
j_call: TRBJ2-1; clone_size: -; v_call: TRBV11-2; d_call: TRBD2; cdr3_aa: CASSRYPGGGNNEQFF; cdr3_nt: TGTGCCAGCAGCCGTTACCCTGGGGGGGGAAACAATGAGCAGTTCTTC
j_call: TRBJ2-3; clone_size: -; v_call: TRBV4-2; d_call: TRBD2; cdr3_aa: CASSQRSRLAGFTDTQYF; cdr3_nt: TGTGCCAGCAGCCAAAGGTCGAGGCTAGCGGGGTTCACAGATACGCAGTATTTT
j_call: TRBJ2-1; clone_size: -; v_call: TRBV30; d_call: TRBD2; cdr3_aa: CAWSVIAGGVNEQFF; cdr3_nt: TGTGCCTGGAGTGTAATCGCGGGAGGTGTCAATGAGCAGTTCTTC
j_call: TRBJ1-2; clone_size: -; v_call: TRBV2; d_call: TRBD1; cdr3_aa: CASSARQGAYGYTF; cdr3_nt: TGTGCCAGCAGTGCCAGACAGGGGGCTTATGGCTACACCTTC
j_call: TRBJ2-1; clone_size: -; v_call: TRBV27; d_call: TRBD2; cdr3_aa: CASSPSPGWAGGNEQFF; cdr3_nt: TGTGCCAGCAGTCCCTCCCCCGGGTGGGCGGGAGGCAATGAGCAGTTCTTC
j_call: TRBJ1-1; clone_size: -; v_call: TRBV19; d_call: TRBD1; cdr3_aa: CASSVKWRSVSIGQADTEAFF; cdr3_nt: TGTGCCAGTAGTGTAAAGTGGAGATCGGTTAGCATCGGACAGGCTGATACTGAAGCTTTCTTT
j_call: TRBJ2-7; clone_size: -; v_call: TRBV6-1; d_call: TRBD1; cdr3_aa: CASRSSGTGVYEQYF; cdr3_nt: TGTGCCAGCAGGAGCAGCGGGACAGGGGTATACGAGCAGTACTTC
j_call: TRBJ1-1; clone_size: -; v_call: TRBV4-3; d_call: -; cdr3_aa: CASSQEGSGGRTEAFF; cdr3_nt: TGCGCCAGCAGCCAAGAGGGGAGCGGCGGGAGGACTGAAGCTTTCTTT
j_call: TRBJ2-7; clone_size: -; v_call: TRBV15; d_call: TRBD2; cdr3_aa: CATSSRSGSGSEQYF; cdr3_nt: TGTGCCACCAGCAGTCGTAGCGGGAGCGGAAGCGAGCAGTACTTC
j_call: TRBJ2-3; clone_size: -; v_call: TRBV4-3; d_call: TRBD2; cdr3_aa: CASSQDPSGRARLKGTQYF; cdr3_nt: TGCGCCAGCAGCCAAGATCCTAGCGGGAGGGCCCGGCTCAAAGGGACGCAGTATTTT
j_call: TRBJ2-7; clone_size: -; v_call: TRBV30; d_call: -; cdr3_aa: CAWSSPYGGSYEQYF; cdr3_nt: TGTGCCTGGAGTTCCCCGTATGGCGGCTCCTACGAGCAGTACTTC
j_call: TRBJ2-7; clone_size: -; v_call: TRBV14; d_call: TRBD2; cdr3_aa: CASSSKPSSGIYEQYF; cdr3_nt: TGTGCCAGCAGCTCCAAACCTTCTAGCGGGATCTACGAGCAGTACTTC
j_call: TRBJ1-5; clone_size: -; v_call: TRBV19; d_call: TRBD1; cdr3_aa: CASSPGTGAGQPQHF; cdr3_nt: TGTGCCAGTAGTCCCGGGACAGGGGCGGGGCAGCCCCAGCATTTT
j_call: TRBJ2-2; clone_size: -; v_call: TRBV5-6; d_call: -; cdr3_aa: CASSLVGGGRDTGELFF; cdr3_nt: TGTGCCAGCAGCTTGGTTGGCGGGGGCAGGGACACCGGGGAGCTGTTTTTT
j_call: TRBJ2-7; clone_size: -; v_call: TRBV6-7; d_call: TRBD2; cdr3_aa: CASSYFPSGLSYEQYF; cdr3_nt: TGTGCCAGCAGTTACTTCCCTAGCGGGCTTTCCTACGAGCAGTACTTC
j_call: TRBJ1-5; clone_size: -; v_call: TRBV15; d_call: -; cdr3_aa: CATGRGYNQPQHF; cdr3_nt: TGTGCCACCGGTAGGGGATACAATCAGCCCCAGCATTTT
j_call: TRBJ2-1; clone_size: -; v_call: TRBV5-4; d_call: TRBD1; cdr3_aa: CASSNRDRGFNEQFF; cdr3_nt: TGTGCCAGCAGCAACCGGGACAGGGGGTTCAATGAGCAGTTCTTC
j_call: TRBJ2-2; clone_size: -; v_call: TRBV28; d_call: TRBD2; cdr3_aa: CASSWQREIGELFF; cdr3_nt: TGTGCCAGCAGTTGGCAGCGGGAGATCGGGGAGCTGTTTTTT
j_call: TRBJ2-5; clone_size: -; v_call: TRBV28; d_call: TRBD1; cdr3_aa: CASSSSVLGRGPQETQYF; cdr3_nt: TGTGCCAGCAGTTCCTCGGTACTTGGCAGGGGGCCCCAAGAGACCCAGTACTTC
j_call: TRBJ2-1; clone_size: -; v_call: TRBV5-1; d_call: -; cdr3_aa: CASSLVEGKGSYNEQFF; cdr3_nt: TGCGCCAGCAGCTTGGTTGAGGGAAAAGGCTCCTACAATGAGCAGTTCTTC
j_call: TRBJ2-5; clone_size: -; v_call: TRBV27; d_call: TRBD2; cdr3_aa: CASSAYLAEGETQYF; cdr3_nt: TGTGCCAGCAGTGCCTACCTAGCGGAGGGGGAGACCCAGTACTTC
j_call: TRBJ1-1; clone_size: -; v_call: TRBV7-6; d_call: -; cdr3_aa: CASSLDVGGRNTEAFF; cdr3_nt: TGTGCCAGCAGCTTAGACGTCGGGGGGAGAAACACTGAAGCTTTCTTT
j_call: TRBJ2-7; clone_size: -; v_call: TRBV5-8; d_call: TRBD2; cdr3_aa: CASSPTSGSYEQYF; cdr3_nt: TGTGCCAGCAGCCCGACTAGCGGGAGCTACGAGCAGTACTTC
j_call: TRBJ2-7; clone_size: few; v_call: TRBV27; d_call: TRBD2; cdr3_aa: CASGLAGHSIQQYF; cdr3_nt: TGTGCCTCGGGTCTAGCGGGGCATTCTATACAGCAGTACTTC
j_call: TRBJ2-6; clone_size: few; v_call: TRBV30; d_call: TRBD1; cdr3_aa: CAWSRDRERTGANVLTF; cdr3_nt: TGTGCCTGGAGTCGGGACAGGGAACGAACTGGGGCCAACGTCCTGACTTTC
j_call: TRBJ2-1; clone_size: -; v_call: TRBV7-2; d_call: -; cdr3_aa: CASSHTTVRYNEQFF; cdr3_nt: TGTGCCAGCAGCCATACGACAGTACGATACAATGAGCAGTTCTTC
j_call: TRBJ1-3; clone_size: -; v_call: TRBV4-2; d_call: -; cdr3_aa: CASSPRRGTRGGNTIYF; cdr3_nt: TGTGCCAGCAGCCCGAGACGGGGGACCCGCGGGGGAAACACCATATATTTT
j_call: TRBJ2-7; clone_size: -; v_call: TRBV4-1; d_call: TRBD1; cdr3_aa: CASSQVFTGGAGYEQYF; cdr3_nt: TGCGCCAGCAGCCAAGTTTTCACAGGGGGCGCTGGCTACGAGCAGTACTTC
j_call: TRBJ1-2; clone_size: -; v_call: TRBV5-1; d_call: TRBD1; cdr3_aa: CASSFGTAPEANYGYTF; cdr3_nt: TGCGCCAGCAGCTTCGGGACAGCCCCAGAAGCTAACTATGGCTACACCTTC
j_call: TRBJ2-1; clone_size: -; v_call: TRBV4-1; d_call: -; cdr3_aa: CASSQDRGRGYNEQFF; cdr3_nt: TGCGCCAGCAGCCAAGATCGGGGCAGGGGCTACAATGAGCAGTTCTTC
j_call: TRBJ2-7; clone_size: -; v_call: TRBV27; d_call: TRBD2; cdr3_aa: CASSSLLLAGISYEQYF; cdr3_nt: TGTGCCAGCAGTTCTCTCCTTCTAGCGGGCATCTCCTACGAGCAGTACTTC
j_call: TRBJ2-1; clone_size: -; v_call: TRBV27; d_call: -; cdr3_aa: CASSLGGVYNEQFF; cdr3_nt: TGTGCCAGCAGTTTGGGAGGAGTCTACAATGAGCAGTTCTTC
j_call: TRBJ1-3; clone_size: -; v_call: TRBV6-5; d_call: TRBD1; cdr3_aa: CASSYAGTGAGNTIYF; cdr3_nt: TGTGCCAGCAGTTACGCCGGGACAGGGGCTGGAAACACCATATATTTT
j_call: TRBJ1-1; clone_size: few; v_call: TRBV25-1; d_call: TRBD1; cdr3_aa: CASSVDREYTEAFF; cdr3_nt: TGTGCCAGCAGTGTCGACAGGGAATACACTGAAGCTTTCTTT
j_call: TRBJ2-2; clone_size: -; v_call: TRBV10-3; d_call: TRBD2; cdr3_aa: CATSSGSVGGPSGTGELFF; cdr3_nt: TGTGCCACCAGTAGCGGGTCTGTGGGAGGGCCCTCGGGCACCGGGGAGCTGTTTTTT